A selection of T cell receptor beta chains follows, all from one sample in a study of T cells in Graves' hyperthyroidism and ophthalmopathy. TCRdb reanalysed the multiplex PCR reads using MiXCR and keeps one entry per CDR3 protein. The sample records about 640,000 distinct CDR3 sequences, about a fifth being singletons. Sequencing was carried out using blood. The source of these receptors is a young man with Graves' ophthalmopathy. The CDR3 runs from the conserved cysteine through the conserved F or W. D genes are given only for firm matches.

d_gene: TRBD2
v_gene: TRBV19
len: 13
j_gene: TRBJ2-1
CDR3aa: CASNTGGYNEQFF

d_gene: -
v_gene: TRBV7-2
len: 13
j_gene: TRBJ1-2
CDR3aa: CASSYLTDYGYTF

d_gene: -
v_gene: TRBV28
len: 15
j_gene: TRBJ2-5
CDR3aa: CASTPSVGGQETQYF

d_gene: -
v_gene: TRBV6-2/TRBV6-3
len: 13
j_gene: TRBJ2-7
CDR3aa: CASSGGLAYEQYF

d_gene: -
v_gene: TRBV28
len: 14
j_gene: TRBJ2-7
CDR3aa: CASSPRPTAYEQYF

d_gene: -
v_gene: TRBV7-2
len: 15
j_gene: TRBJ2-5
CDR3aa: CASSLVPSVGGTQYF

d_gene: -
v_gene: TRBV7-9
len: 17
j_gene: TRBJ2-1
CDR3aa: CASSPKPAKSSYNEQFF

d_gene: -
v_gene: TRBV7-2
len: 13
j_gene: TRBJ2-7
CDR3aa: CASSSDGAYEQYF

d_gene: -
v_gene: TRBV28
len: 16
j_gene: TRBJ2-5
CDR3aa: CASSSRISGQRETQYF

d_gene: TRBD2
v_gene: TRBV20-1
len: 13
j_gene: TRBJ2-7
CDR3aa: CSAPGTSGYEQYF

d_gene: -
v_gene: TRBV30
len: 14
j_gene: TRBJ2-7
CDR3aa: CAWSAGVMGYEQYF

d_gene: TRBD1
v_gene: TRBV7-9
len: 18
j_gene: TRBJ1-2
CDR3aa: CASSLGYIGGQNNYGYTF

d_gene: -
v_gene: TRBV7-7
len: 14
j_gene: TRBJ2-3
CDR3aa: CASSLDGGQDTQYF

d_gene: -
v_gene: TRBV7-3
len: 13
j_gene: TRBJ2-7
CDR3aa: CASSLVKGYEQYF

d_gene: TRBD1
v_gene: TRBV5-6
len: 15
j_gene: TRBJ1-2
CDR3aa: CASSLEAGGIYGYTF

d_gene: TRBD1
v_gene: TRBV12-3/TRBV12-4
len: 16
j_gene: TRBJ2-3
CDR3aa: CASSLSQGAHTDTQYF

d_gene: -
v_gene: TRBV19
len: 13
j_gene: TRBJ1-4
CDR3aa: CASSKTANEKLFF

d_gene: -
v_gene: TRBV7-2
len: 15
j_gene: TRBJ2-3
CDR3aa: CASSVGGPSTDTQYF

d_gene: TRBD2
v_gene: TRBV5-6
len: 18
j_gene: TRBJ2-1
CDR3aa: CASSLMGSGPLGHNEQFF

d_gene: -
v_gene: TRBV28
len: 17
j_gene: TRBJ1-6
CDR3aa: CASVPGLLSSYNSPLHF